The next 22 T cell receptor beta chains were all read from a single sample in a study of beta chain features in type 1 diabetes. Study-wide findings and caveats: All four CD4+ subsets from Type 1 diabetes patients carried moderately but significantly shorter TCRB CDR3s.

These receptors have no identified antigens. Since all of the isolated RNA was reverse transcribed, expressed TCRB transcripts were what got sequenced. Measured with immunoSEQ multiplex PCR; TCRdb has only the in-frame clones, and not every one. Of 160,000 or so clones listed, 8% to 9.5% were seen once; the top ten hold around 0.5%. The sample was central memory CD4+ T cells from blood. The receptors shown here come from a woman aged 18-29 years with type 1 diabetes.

The CDR3 loop is CASSVDGGRWNEQFF. CDR3 bases: TGTGCCAGCAGCGTAGATGGCGGGAGGTGGAATGAGCAGTTCTTC. V gene TRBV9 combines with J gene TRBJ2-1; 8 bases align to TRBD2. Per the germline V gene, CDR1 is SGDLS and CDR2 is YYNGEE. The CDR3 totals 15 residues. After removal of 0 bases from V and 7 bases from J, the junction contained 6 bases not matched to a gene. Full variable domain (rest looked up from reference TRBV9 and TRBJ2-1): DSGVTQTPKHLITATGQRVTLRCSPRSGDLSVYWYQQSLDQGLQFLIQYYNGEERAKGNILERFSAQQFPDLHSELNLSSLELGDSALYFCASSVDGGRWNEQFFGPGTRLTVL.

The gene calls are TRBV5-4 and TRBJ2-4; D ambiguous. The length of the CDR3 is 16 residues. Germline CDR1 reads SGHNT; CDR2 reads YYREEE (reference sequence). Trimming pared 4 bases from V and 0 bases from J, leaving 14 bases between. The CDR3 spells CASSLERPLAKNIQYF. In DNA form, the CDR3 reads TGTGCCAGCAGCCTCGAGAGGCCTCTAGCCAAAAACATTCAGTACTTC.

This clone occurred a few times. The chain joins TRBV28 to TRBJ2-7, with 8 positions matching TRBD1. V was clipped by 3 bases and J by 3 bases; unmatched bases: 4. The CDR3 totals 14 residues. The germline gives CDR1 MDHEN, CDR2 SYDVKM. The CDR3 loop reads CASSLGQAYYEQYF. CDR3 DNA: TGTGCCAGCAGTTTGGGACAGGCATACTACGAGCAGTACTTC.

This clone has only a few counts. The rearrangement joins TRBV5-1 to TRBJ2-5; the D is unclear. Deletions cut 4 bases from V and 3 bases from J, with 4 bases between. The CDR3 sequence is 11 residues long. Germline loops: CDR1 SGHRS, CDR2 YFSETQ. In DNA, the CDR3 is TGCGCCAGCAGCACAGAAGAGACCCAGTACTTC. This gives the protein CASSTEETQYF.

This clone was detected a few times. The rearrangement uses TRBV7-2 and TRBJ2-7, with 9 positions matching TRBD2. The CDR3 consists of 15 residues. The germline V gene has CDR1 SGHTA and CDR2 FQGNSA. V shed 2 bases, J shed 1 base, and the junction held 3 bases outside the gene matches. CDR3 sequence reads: CASSLQAGGSYEQYF. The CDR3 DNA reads TGTGCCAGCAGCTTACAAGCGGGAGGTTCCTACGAGCAGTACTTC. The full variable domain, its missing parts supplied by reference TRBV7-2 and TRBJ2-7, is GAGVSQSPSNKVTEKGKDVELRCDPISGHTALYWYRQSLGQGLEFLIYFQGNSAPDKSGLPSDRFSAERTGGSVSTLTIQRTQQEDSAVYLCASSLQAGGSYEQYFGPGTRLTVT.

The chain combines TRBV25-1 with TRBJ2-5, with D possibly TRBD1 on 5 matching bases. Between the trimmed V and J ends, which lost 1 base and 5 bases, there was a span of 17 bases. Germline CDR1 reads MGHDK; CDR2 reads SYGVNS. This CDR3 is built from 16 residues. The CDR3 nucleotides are TGTGCCAGCAGTGAATTAGGACAAGGGAACGGCGAGACCCAGTACTTC. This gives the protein CASSELGQGNGETQYF.

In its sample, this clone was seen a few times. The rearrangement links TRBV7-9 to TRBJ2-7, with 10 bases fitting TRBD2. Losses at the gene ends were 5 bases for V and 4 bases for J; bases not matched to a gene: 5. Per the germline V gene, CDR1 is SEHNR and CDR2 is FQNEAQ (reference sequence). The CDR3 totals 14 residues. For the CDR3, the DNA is TGTGCCAGCAGCGGGCCGACTAGCGGGTACGAGCAGTACTTC. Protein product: CASSGPTSGYEQYF.

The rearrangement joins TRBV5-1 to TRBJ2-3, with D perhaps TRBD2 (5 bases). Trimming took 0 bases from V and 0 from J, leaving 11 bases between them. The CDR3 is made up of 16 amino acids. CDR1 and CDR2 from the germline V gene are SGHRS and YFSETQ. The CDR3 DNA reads TGCGCCAGCAGCTTGGCTCTCAGCGGCAGCACAGATACGCAGTATTTT. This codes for CASSLALSGSTDTQYF. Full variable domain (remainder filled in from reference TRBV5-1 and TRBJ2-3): KAGVTQTPRYLIKTRGQQVTLSCSPISGHRSVSWYQQTPGQGLQFLFEYFSETQRNKGNFPGRFSGRQFSNSRSEMNVSTLELGDSALYLCASSLALSGSTDTQYFGPGTRLTVL.

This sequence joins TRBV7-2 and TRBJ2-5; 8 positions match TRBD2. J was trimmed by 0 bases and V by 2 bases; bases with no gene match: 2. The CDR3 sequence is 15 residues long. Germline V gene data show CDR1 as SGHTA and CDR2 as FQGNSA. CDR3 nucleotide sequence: TGTGCCAGCAGCTTACATAGCGGGAACCAAGAGACCCAGTACTTC. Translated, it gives CASSLHSGNQETQYF.

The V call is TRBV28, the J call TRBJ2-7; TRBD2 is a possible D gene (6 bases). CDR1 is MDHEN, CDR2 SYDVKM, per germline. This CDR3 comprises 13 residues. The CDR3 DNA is TGTGCGACAGCAGCCCGCGCGGGGTACGAGCAGTACTTC. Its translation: CATAARAGYEQYF.

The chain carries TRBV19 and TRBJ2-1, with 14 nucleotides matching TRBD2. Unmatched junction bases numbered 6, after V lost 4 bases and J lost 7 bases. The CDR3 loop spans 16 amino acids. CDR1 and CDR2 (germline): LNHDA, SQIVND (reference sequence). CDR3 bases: TGTGCCAGTAGTACGGGGACTAGCGGGAGCCGGAATGAGCAGTTCTTC. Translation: CASSTGTSGSRNEQFF.

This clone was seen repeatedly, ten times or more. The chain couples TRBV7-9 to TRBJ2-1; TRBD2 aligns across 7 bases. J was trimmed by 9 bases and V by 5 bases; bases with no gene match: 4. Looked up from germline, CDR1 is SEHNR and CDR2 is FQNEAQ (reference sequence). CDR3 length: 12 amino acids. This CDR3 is CASSRDYREQFF. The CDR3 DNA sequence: TGTGCCAGCAGCCGGGACTACCGTGAGCAGTTCTTC.

CDR3 nucleotide sequence: TGTGCCAGCACCAAAGGCCAACGGGGCACTGAAGCTTTCTTT. It specifies CASTKGQRGTEAFF. This chain connects TRBV6-6 to TRBJ1-1; D is undetermined. V lost 7 bases and J lost 4, with 16 bases in between. This CDR3 contains 14 residues. Per germline, CDR1 MNHNY and CDR2 SVGAGI (reference sequence).

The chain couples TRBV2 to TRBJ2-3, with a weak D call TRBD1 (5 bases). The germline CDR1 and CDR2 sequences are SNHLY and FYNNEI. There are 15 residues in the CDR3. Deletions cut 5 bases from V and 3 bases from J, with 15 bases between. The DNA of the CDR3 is TGTGCCAGCAGTATGGAAGGGGTCCAAACAGATACGCAGTATTTT. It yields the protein CASSMEGVQTDTQYF.

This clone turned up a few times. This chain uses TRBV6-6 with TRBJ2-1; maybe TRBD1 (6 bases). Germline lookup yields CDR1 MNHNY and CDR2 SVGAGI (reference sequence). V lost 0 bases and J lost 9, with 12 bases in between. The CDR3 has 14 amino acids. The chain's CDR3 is CASSYSTGRSEQFF. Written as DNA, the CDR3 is TGTGCCAGCAGTTACTCTACAGGGCGGTCTGAGCAGTTCTTC.

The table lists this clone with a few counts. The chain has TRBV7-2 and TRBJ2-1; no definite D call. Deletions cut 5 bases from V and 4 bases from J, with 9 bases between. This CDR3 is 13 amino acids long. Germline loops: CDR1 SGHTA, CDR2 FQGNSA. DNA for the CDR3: TGTGCCAGCAGCCACCCAGTATACAATGAGCAGTTCTTC. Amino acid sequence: CASSHPVYNEQFF.

CDR3 bases: TGCGCCAGCAGCTTCCGGCTGCGGGATGCACGGGAGACCCAGTACTTC. This translates into CASSFRLRDARETQYF. The chain employs TRBV5-1 and TRBJ2-5; maybe TRBD2 (6 bases). The CDR3 is 16 residues long. The germline V gene encodes CDR1 SGHRS and CDR2 YFSETQ. The V and J ends lost 2 bases and 5 bases respectively, with 19 bases between them.

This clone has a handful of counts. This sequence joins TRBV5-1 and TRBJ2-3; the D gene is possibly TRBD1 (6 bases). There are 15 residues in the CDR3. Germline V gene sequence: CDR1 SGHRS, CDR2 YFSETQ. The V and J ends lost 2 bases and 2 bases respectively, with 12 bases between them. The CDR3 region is CASSFGQLDTDTQYF. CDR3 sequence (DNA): TGCGCCAGCAGCTTCGGACAGCTAGACACAGATACGCAGTATTTT.

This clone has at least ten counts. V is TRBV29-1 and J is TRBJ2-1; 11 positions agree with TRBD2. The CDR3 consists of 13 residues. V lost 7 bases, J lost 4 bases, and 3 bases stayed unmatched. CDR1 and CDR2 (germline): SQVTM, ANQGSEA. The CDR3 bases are TGCAGCGCGATAGCGGGAGGGTACAATGAGCAGTTCTTC. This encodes CSAIAGGYNEQFF.

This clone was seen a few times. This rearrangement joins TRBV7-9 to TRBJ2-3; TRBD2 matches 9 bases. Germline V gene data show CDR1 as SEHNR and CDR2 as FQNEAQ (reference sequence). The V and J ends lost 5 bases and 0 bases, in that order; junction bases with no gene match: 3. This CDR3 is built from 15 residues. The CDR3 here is CASSATSGSTDTQYF. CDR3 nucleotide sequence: TGTGCCAGCAGCGCCACTAGCGGGAGCACAGATACGCAGTATTTT. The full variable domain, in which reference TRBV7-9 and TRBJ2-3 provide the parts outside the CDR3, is DTGVSQNPRHKITKRGQNVTFRCDPISEHNRLYWYRQTLGQGPEFLTYFQNEAQLEKSRLLSDRFSAERPKGSFSTLEIQRTEQGDSAMYLCASSATSGSTDTQYFGPGTRLTVL.

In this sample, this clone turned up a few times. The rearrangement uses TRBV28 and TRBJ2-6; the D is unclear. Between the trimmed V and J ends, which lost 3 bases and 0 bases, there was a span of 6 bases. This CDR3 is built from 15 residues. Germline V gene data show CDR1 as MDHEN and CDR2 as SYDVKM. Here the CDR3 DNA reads TGTGCCAGCAGTTTGAGTGCCTCTGGGGCCAACGTCCTGACTTTC. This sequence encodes CASSLSASGANVLTF.

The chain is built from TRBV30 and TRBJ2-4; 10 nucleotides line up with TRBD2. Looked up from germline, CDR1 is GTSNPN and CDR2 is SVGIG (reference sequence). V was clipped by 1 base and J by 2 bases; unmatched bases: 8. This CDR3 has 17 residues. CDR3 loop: CAWSATWTSGPKNIQYF. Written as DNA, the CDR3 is TGTGCCTGGAGTGCAACGTGGACTAGCGGACCCAAAAACATTCAGTACTTC.